This passage covers 3 T cell receptor beta chains from one sample sequenced in a study of technical replicates of blood from several donors. The table came from immunoSEQ multiplex PCR; TCRdb's copy has only in-frame clones and leaves some out. The sample gives tens of thousands of clones, roughly 92% of which show up once; 0.39% is in the top ten. The source material was T cells isolated from PBMCs. These receptors were collected from a human donor in good health.

The CDR3: CAQASGNTEAFF. CDR3 in DNA: TGTGCCCAAGCCTCAGGGAACACTGAAGCTTTCTTT. V gene TRBV7-9 combines with J gene TRBJ1-1, with no clear D. The CDR3 has 12 amino acids. Germline values: CDR1 SEHNR, CDR2 FQNEAQ (reference sequence). Trimming shortened V by 11 bases and J by 1 base, and 11 bases separated the two germline ends.

V and J are TRBV7-8 and TRBJ1-5, with D hard to call. Per germline, CDR1 SGHVS and CDR2 FQNEAQ. The CDR3 is 16 amino acids. V was trimmed by 1 base and J by 4 bases, leaving 14 bases between them. This CDR3 is CASSLGAGRGNQPQHF. The CDR3 DNA follows: TGTGCCAGCAGCTTAGGCGCGGGAAGAGGAAATCAGCCCCAGCATTTT.

The table lists this clone with a count of one. J is TRBJ1-1 and V is TRBV19, with TRBD1 matching 7 bases. CDR3 length: 14 amino acids. The V segment lost 4 bases and the J segment 0 bases; nucleotides outside the gene matches: 2. Looked up from germline, CDR1 is LNHDA and CDR2 is SQIVND (reference sequence). CDR3 nucleotides: TGTGCCAGTAGTAGGGACAGTCTGAACACTGAAGCTTTCTTT. Translation: CASSRDSLNTEAFF. The complete variable domain, with remaining parts taken from reference TRBV19 and TRBJ1-1, reads DGGITQSPKYLFRKEGQNVTLSCEQNLNHDAMYWYRQDPGQGLRLIYYSQIVNDFQKGDIAEGYSVSREKKESFPLTVTSAQKNPTAFYLCASSRDSLNTEAFFGQGTRLTVV.